These 21 T cell receptor beta chains were sequenced from one sample in a study of metastatic and nonmetastatic thyroid tumors. TCRdb re-clonotyped the PCR reads through MiXCR. The table records 100,000 or so clones, 15% of them present only once. Before thyroid surgery, none of the patients had received any treatment. The specimen sequenced was blood. The receptors come from a female donor with papillary thyroid cancer or a benign thyroid nodule (not recorded which). Some clones in this sample may be carry-over from other donors' samples.

There are many counts of this clone. This rearrangement joins TRBV20-1 to TRBJ2-2, with D possibly matching TRBD1 (5 bases). Trimming took 0 bases from V and 8 from J, leaving 13 bases between them. The CDR3 runs to 14 residues. Germline lookup yields CDR1 DFQATT and CDR2 SNEGSKA (reference sequence). CDR3: CSARETDTGGELFF. In DNA, the CDR3 is TGCAGTGCTAGAGAGACAGACACCGGGGGGGAGCTGTTTTTT.

Note on this clone: A read error is possible here, since a much larger clone lies one base away. Without the conserved terminal phenylalanine or tryptophan, this CDR3 likely stems from a read error. The V gene is TRBV5-4, the J gene TRBJ2-7, with D possibly being TRBD1 (6 bases). V was cut by 3 bases and J by 5 bases, with 15 bases left in between. The CDR3 spans 14 residues. Germline loops: CDR1 SGHNT, CDR2 YYREEE (reference sequence). CDR3 nucleotides: TGTGCCAGCAGCTCTGGACAGTTTAGGAACGAGCAGTACTAC. Translation: CASSSGQFRNEQYY.

This clone was seen ten or more times. The chain has TRBV7-2 and TRBJ2-4; D unclear. The CDR3 is 16 amino acids. CDR1 is SGHTA, CDR2 FQGNSA, per germline. V was cut by 0 bases and J by 0 bases, with 9 bases left in between. CDR3 bases: TGTGCCAGCAGCTTAGCGGGGTCCAAAGCCAAAAACATTCAGTACTTC. It specifies CASSLAGSKAKNIQYF. The full variable domain, rest sourced from reference TRBV7-2 and TRBJ2-4, is GAGVSQSPSNKVTEKGKDVELRCDPISGHTALYWYRQSLGQGLEFLIYFQGNSAPDKSGLPSDRFSAERTGGSVSTLTIQRTQQEDSAVYLCASSLAGSKAKNIQYFGAGTRLSVL.

This clone showed up many times. This chain connects TRBV5-1 to TRBJ2-7; perhaps TRBD1 as D (6 bases). CDR3 size: 18 residues. Germline V gives CDR1 SGHRS, CDR2 YFSETQ. V lost 3 bases and J lost 1, with 23 bases in between. CDR3 loop: CASSSALGGSIQSYEQYF. CDR3 bases: TGCGCCAGCAGCTCCGCCCTTGGGGGCTCAATCCAATCCTACGAGCAGTACTTC.

As to this clone: Being one base from a much bigger clone, this may be a read error. The genes are TRBV6-5 and TRBJ2-5, with 10 bases that match TRBD2. The germline CDR1 and CDR2 sequences are MNHEY and SVGAGI. CDR3 length equals 17 residues. The V gene end was trimmed by 0 bases and the J gene end by 4 bases; junction bases not matched to a gene: 8. Here the CDR3 DNA reads TGTGCCAGCAGTTACTCGGGACTAGCGTGGGTGATAGAGACCCAGTACTTC. This sequence encodes CASSYSGLAWVIETQYF.

This clone was observed a few times. V gene TRBV9 combines with J gene TRBJ2-1; D is perhaps TRBD1 or TRBD2 (6 bases each). This CDR3 comprises 16 residues. V was pared by 3 bases and J by 2 bases, with 15 bases between. Germline lookup yields CDR1 SGDLS and CDR2 YYNGEE. The CDR3 loop reads CASSAPGGPAYNEQFF. The CDR3 region has the DNA TGTGCCAGCAGCGCGCCCGGGGGCCCGGCCTACAATGAGCAGTTCTTC.

This clone was detected ten times or more. The chain employs TRBV4-1 and TRBJ2-4, with D possibly matching TRBD2 (7 bases). The germline V and J ends were trimmed by 4 bases and 7 bases, with 23 bases remaining between them. From germline, CDR1 is MGHRA and CDR2 YSYEKL. The CDR3 sequence is 17 residues long. CDR3 DNA: TGCGCCAGCAGCCCCCAGGAGGGGGACTATCGTTTTAACATTCAGTACTTC. It codes for CASSPQEGDYRFNIQYF.

In this sample, this clone turned up many times. The rearrangement links TRBV29-1 to TRBJ2-7; a possible D gene is TRBD2 (5 bases). V was clipped by 7 bases and J by 4 bases, with 11 bases between them. Germline V gives CDR1 SQVTM, CDR2 ANQGSEA. The length of the CDR3 is 11 residues. In nucleotides, the CDR3 is TGCAGCGCGCGGGTGGCTTACGAGCAGTACTTC. The encoded protein is CSARVAYEQYF.

This clone was observed at least ten times. The rearrangement joins TRBV2 to TRBJ1-2, with D hard to call. Germline V gene lookup returns CDR1 SNHLY and CDR2 FYNNEI. The CDR3 runs 15 residues. Trimming left V 3 bases short and J 0 bases short, with 11 bases between. The CDR3 reads CASSDKRPANYGYTF. The CDR3 bases are TGTGCCAGCAGTGACAAAAGGCCGGCTAACTATGGCTACACCTTC.

This clone was seen at least ten times. This chain joins TRBV4-2 and TRBJ2-7; perhaps TRBD1 as D (5 bases). The CDR3 contains 15 residues. Germline V gene data show CDR1 as LGHNA and CDR2 as YNFKEQ. Trimming pared 4 bases from V and 2 bases from J, leaving 15 bases between. The chain's CDR3 is CASSPWGPAPYEQYF. CDR3 bases: TGTGCCAGCAGCCCCTGGGGCCCCGCGCCCTACGAGCAGTACTTC.

This clone was picked up a small number of times. J is TRBJ2-5 and V is TRBV5-4, with D perhaps being TRBD1 or TRBD2 (5 bases each). Germline lookup yields CDR1 SGHNT and CDR2 YYREEE (reference sequence). The CDR3 is 15 amino acids. V was clipped by 4 bases and J by 5 bases, with 18 bases between them. The CDR3 DNA sequence: TGTGCCAGCAGCGCTGGGGACGGGGCAAGGGAGACCCAGTACTTC. It is translated as CASSAGDGARETQYF. The variable domain in full, with the rest retrieved from reference TRBV5-4 and TRBJ2-5, is ETGVTQSPTHLIKTRGQQVTLRCSSQSGHNTVSWYQQALGQGPQFIFQYYREEENGRGNFPPRFSGLQFPNYSSELNVNALELDDSALYLCASSAGDGARETQYFGPGTRLLVL.

The genes are TRBV19 and TRBJ1-5; TRBD1 aligns across 7 bases. V lost 3 bases and J lost 7; bases outside the gene matches: 9. This CDR3 contains 15 residues. CDR1 and CDR2 (germline): LNHDA, SQIVND (reference sequence). Here the CDR3 reads CASSMRERGQQPQHF. CDR3 nucleotides: TGTGCCAGTAGTATGAGAGAAAGGGGGCAACAGCCCCAGCATTTT. Using reference TRBV19 and TRBJ1-5 for the parts outside the CDR3, the full variable domain is DGGITQSPKYLFRKEGQNVTLSCEQNLNHDAMYWYRQDPGQGLRLIYYSQIVNDFQKGDIAEGYSVSREKKESFPLTVTSAQKNPTAFYLCASSMRERGQQPQHFGDGTRLSIL.

At least ten counts were recorded for this clone. Other DNA sequences in the same sample also yield this CDR3. V and J are TRBV4-2 and TRBJ2-1; 9 bases are a match to TRBD2. The CDR3 sequence is 16 residues long. V was clipped by 4 bases and J by 6 bases; unmatched bases: 10. The germline CDR1 and CDR2 sequences are LGHNA and YNFKEQ. CDR3 residues: CASSRSPRGGANEQFF. The CDR3 DNA reads TGTGCCAGCAGCCGGTCCCCCCGCGGGGGGGCCAATGAGCAGTTCTTC.

This clone occurred many times. J is TRBJ1-5 and V is TRBV9; D remains ambiguous. The CDR3 extends over 18 amino acids. Trimming took off 0 bases at V and 0 bases at J, with 16 bases between the two ends. Germline lookup yields CDR1 SGDLS and CDR2 YYNGEE. The CDR3 bases are TGTGCCAGCAGCGTAGAATGCCTCTCACTGTGTAGCAATCAGCCCCAGCATTTT. Protein sequence: CASSVECLSLCSNQPQHF.

This clone was counted at least ten times. The V gene is TRBV28, the J gene TRBJ2-7, with D tentatively TRBD1 (6 bases). V lost 3 bases and J 0 bases, leaving 15 bases between the germline ends. Per the germline V gene, CDR1 is MDHEN and CDR2 is SYDVKM. This CDR3 is built from 16 residues. CDR3 sequence reads: CASSFEGGQSSYEQYF. CDR3 bases: TGTGCCAGCAGTTTTGAAGGGGGACAAAGCTCCTACGAGCAGTACTTC.

The sample holds many counts of this clone. The V and J genes are TRBV5-6 and TRBJ2-7, with 7 bases aligning to TRBD2. V shed 2 bases and J 4 bases; nucleotides not matched to a gene: 9. The CDR3 consists of 15 residues. Germline CDR1 SGHDT, CDR2 YYEEEE. CDR3 loop: CASSLQRGTGYEQYF. The CDR3 coding sequence is TGTGCCAGCAGCTTACAGCGGGGTACTGGGTACGAGCAGTACTTC.

A word on this clone: A read error may produce the germline difference seen at one junction end. The chain combines TRBV11-1 with TRBJ2-5; the D gene could be TRBD1 or TRBD2 (6 bases each). This CDR3 spans 14 amino acids. The germline V gene encodes CDR1 SGHAT and CDR2 FQDESV (reference sequence). The CDR3 sequence: CARSPRGARETQYF. The CDR3, as DNA: TGTGCCAGAAGCCCAAGGGGGGCCCGGGAGACACAGTACTTC.

This clone has a count of ten or more. The CDR3 sequence is CASKGSRNQPQHF. In nucleotides, the CDR3 is TGTGCCAGCAAAGGGAGTCGCAATCAGCCCCAGCATTTT. The V gene is TRBV6-1, the J gene TRBJ1-5; no clear D. The length of the CDR3 is 13 residues. The germline V and J ends were trimmed by 7 bases and 2 bases, with 9 bases remaining between them. Germline V gene data show CDR1 as MNHNS and CDR2 as SASEGT.

A remark on this clone: One junction end does not reproduce the germline sequence, and a read error may be involved. The chain uses TRBV11-1 and TRBJ2-3; 14 bases fit TRBD2. CDR3 length: 18 amino acids. Germline V lookup: CDR1 SGHAT, CDR2 FQDESV (reference sequence). CDR3 DNA: TGTGCCATCAGCTTAGCGCAGGGACTAGCGGGGGTGTCAGATACGCAGTATTTT. Amino acids: CAISLAQGLAGVSDTQYF.

This clone was seen at least ten times. The rearrangement uses TRBV3-1 and TRBJ2-7; the D gene is possibly TRBD1 (6 bases). V lost 2 bases and J lost 1, with 15 bases in between. The CDR3 has 16 residues. Germline CDR1 reads LGHDT; CDR2 reads YNNKEL (reference sequence). The CDR3 sequence: CASSQRGWGESYEQYF. DNA for the CDR3: TGTGCCAGCAGCCAAAGGGGGTGGGGCGAATCCTACGAGCAGTACTTC.

This clone came up many times. V and J are TRBV6-2 or TRBV6-3 and TRBJ1-1; 7 bases map to TRBD1. Trimming at V came to 2 bases and at J to 6 bases, leaving 12 bases not matched to a gene. CDR1 and CDR2 from the germline V gene are MNHEY and SVGEGT. The CDR3 is made up of 16 amino acids. The CDR3 nucleotides read TGTGCCAGCAGTTACCGAGACAGGGCAAATCAAGCTGAAGCTTTCTTT. This gives the protein CASSYRDRANQAEAFF.